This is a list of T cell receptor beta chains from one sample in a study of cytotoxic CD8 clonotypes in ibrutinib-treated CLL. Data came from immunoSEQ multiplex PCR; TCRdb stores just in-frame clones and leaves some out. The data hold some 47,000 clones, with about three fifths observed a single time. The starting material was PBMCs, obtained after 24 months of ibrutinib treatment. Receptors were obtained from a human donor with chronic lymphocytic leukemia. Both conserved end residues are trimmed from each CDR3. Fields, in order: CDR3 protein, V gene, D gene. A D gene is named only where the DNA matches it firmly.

ASRLQGEAF TRBV5-1 NA
ASSTPLAGAPRDTQY TRBV19 TRBD2
ASSRGGGASTDTQY TRBV25-1 TRBD2
ASSLDPKPNEKLF TRBV6-5 NA
VRSLGVNTEAF TRBV7-5 NA
ASSYTGVGKGTQY TRBV5-1 TRBD1
SASLNSYT TRBV20-1 NA
ASSLDSHNEKLF TRBV5-1 NA
ASSPRGGVSYEQY TRBV7-9 NA
ASSADRFSYEQY TRBV6-1 NA
ASSLGLNRGTTNEKLF TRBV5-1 TRBD1
ASEAAPLSSYEQY TRBV6-1 NA
ASSTTGGLANEQF TRBV19 NA
ATSSGQGAAF TRBV15 TRBD1
ASSLVGTEAF TRBV11-2 NA
ASSQTGGEVETQY TRBV7-9 TRBD1